The TCR beta chain under discussion was sequenced for a study of blood T cell repertoires in COVID-19. Overall study: Nucleic acid was either cDNA or gDNA, and it came from T cells, B-cell-depleted T cells, or PBMCs.

Assay used: immunoSEQ multiplex PCR; TCRdb lists only in-frame clones, some missing. The repertoire holds about 220,000 clones, with around 86% as singletons. This CDR3 is 15 amino acids long. Per germline, CDR1 ENHRY and CDR2 SYGVKD. J was trimmed by 3 bases and V by 6 bases; bases with no gene match: 6. During active infection, Seattle patients enrolled and were then monitored through disease. This receptor was obtained from a woman in her 70s with COVID-19, enrolled during active disease. The V gene is TRBV10-3, the J gene TRBJ2-3; 10 positions agree with TRBD1. The material sequenced was peripheral blood. This CDR3 reads CAIRADRGRTDTQYF. The CDR3 region has the DNA TGTGCCATCAGGGCCGACAGGGGGCGGACAGATACGCAGTATTTT.